A single sample is the source of the 15 T cell receptor beta chains below, sequenced in a study of blood T cell repertoires in COVID-19. Some clones are missing from TCRdb's copy, which holds only in-frame ones; the method was immunoSEQ multiplex PCR. The sample lists over 150,000 clones, about 95% seen once, with 0.76% in the top ten. Sample: peripheral blood. These receptor sequences come from a man younger than 45 with COVID-19, enrolled during active disease.

The J gene is TRBJ2-7, the V gene TRBV3-1 (or the pseudogene TRBV3-2); 10 nucleotides line up with TRBD1. This CDR3 comprises 15 residues. Germline V gene lookup returns CDR1 LGHDT and CDR2 YNNKEL (reference sequence). Unmatched junction bases numbered 7, after V lost 4 bases and J lost 4 bases. The CDR3 nucleotides are TGTGCCAGCAGCCCCCGGACAGGGGGTTTTTACGAGCAGTACTTC. Its protein is CASSPRTGGFYEQYF.

The V gene is TRBV4-1, the J gene TRBJ1-1; TRBD1 matches 7 bases. J gave up 5 bases and V 0 bases, and 9 bases lay outside the gene matches. The germline V gene encodes CDR1 MGHRA and CDR2 YSYEKL. This CDR3 region has 16 residues. The CDR3 reads CASSQDWDRVETEAFF. The CDR3 coding sequence is TGCGCCAGCAGCCAAGATTGGGACAGAGTCGAGACTGAAGCTTTCTTT.

The chain recombines TRBV6-6 with TRBJ1-2; TRBD1 matches 8 bases. V lost 7 bases and J lost 6; bases outside the gene matches: 7. The CDR3 contains 13 residues. Germline V lookup: CDR1 MNHNY, CDR2 SVGAGI (reference sequence). The CDR3 reads CASNIGTGHGYTF. In DNA, the CDR3 is TGTGCCAGCAATATCGGGACAGGTCATGGCTACACCTTC.

The chain couples TRBV28 to TRBJ1-5; the match to TRBD1 covers 9 bases. Germline CDR1 reads MDHEN; CDR2 reads SYDVKM. With V trimmed by 6 bases and J by 6 bases, 6 bases remained unmatched. This CDR3 is 14 amino acids long. DNA of the CDR3: TGTGCCAGCAGCCCTACAGGGGGCACTCAGCCCCAGCATTTT. Protein sequence: CASSPTGGTQPQHF.

This sequence joins TRBV19 and TRBJ1-2; possible D gene TRBD1, 5 bases. From germline, CDR1 is LNHDA and CDR2 SQIVND (reference sequence). V was trimmed by 2 bases and J by 7 bases, leaving 23 bases between them. This CDR3 has 17 residues. In nucleotides, the CDR3 is TGTGCCAGTAGTATATCTTTACCCCAGGGTCTCGTAGCTGGCTACACCTTC. This encodes CASSISLPQGLVAGYTF. The full variable domain, its missing parts supplied by reference TRBV19 and TRBJ1-2, is DGGITQSPKYLFRKEGQNVTLSCEQNLNHDAMYWYRQDPGQGLRLIYYSQIVNDFQKGDIAEGYSVSREKKESFPLTVTSAQKNPTAFYLCASSISLPQGLVAGYTFGSGTRLTVV.

V usage is TRBV7-3 and J usage is TRBJ2-5; TRBD2 might be the D (6 bases). Between the trimmed V and J ends, which lost 2 bases and 1 base, there was a span of 8 bases. CDR1 and CDR2 from the germline V gene are SGHTA and FQGTGA. The CDR3 is made up of 14 amino acids. In DNA, the CDR3 is TGTGCCAGCAGCTTACCGGGGGTCCAAGAGACCCAGTACTTC. Its protein product is CASSLPGVQETQYF.

The sample holds one count of this clone. The V call is TRBV12-5, the J call TRBJ1-5; maybe TRBD1 (6 bases). With 2 bases removed from V and 0 bases from J, the gap between germline ends came to 17 bases. The V gene's germline CDR1 is LGHNT and CDR2 FRNRAP. This CDR3 spans 18 amino acids. CDR3 region: CASGLTLGTRDSNQPQHF. DNA for the CDR3: TGTGCTAGTGGTTTGACTCTCGGGACACGAGATAGCAATCAGCCCCAGCATTTT.

CDR3 coding DNA: TGTGCCAGCTCACCCGCCAGGGACATTAACACTGAAGCTTTCTTT. It encodes CASSPARDINTEAFF. The V call is TRBV18, the J call TRBJ1-1, with D possibly matching TRBD1 (6 bases). The germline V gene has CDR1 KGHSH and CDR2 LQKENI. This CDR3 has 15 amino acids. Trimming left V 3 bases short and J 2 bases short, with 13 bases between. Complete variable domain (other parts from reference TRBV18 and TRBJ1-1): NAGVMQNPRHLVRRRGQEARLRCSPMKGHSHVYWYRQLPEEGLKFMVYLQKENIIDESGMPKERFSAEFPKEGPSILRIQQVVRGDSAAYFCASSPARDINTEAFFGQGTRLTVV.

J is TRBJ1-2 and V is TRBV7-2, with D perhaps TRBD1 (6 bases). Germline loops: CDR1 SGHTA, CDR2 FQGNSA. V was clipped by 5 bases and J by 4 bases, with 14 bases between them. The CDR3 loop spans 14 amino acids. The CDR3 bases are TGTGCCAGCAGCGAACAGGGTAGGGGCTATGGCTACACCTTC. Translated: CASSEQGRGYGYTF.

The rearrangement joins TRBV5-4 to TRBJ1-2; D may be TRBD1 (6 bases). The CDR3 has 14 residues. Trimming took off 4 bases at V and 8 bases at J, with 18 bases between the two ends. Germline V lookup: CDR1 SGHNT, CDR2 YYREEE (reference sequence). The CDR3 loop is CASSPLNRVGGYTF. The CDR3 bases are TGTGCCAGCAGCCCACTTAACAGGGTAGGGGGCTACACCTTC. Together with reference TRBV5-4 and TRBJ1-2, the CDR3 gives the full variable domain: ETGVTQSPTHLIKTRGQQVTLRCSSQSGHNTVSWYQQALGQGPQFIFQYYREEENGRGNFPPRFSGLQFPNYSSELNVNALELDDSALYLCASSPLNRVGGYTFGSGTRLTVV.

The gene calls are TRBV2 and TRBJ2-1; 10 nucleotides agree with TRBD1. Per germline, CDR1 SNHLY and CDR2 FYNNEI. The junction had 5 bases not matched to a gene; V was cut back by 3 bases and J by 6 bases. The CDR3 has 15 residues. The CDR3: CASSEGTGAFNEQFF. CDR3 nucleotides: TGTGCCAGCAGTGAGGGGACAGGGGCTTTCAATGAGCAGTTCTTC.

This clone was counted once. The V and J genes are TRBV30 and TRBJ1-5; no firm D call. The CDR3 has 16 residues. Germline assignment: CDR1 GTSNPN and CDR2 SVGIG (reference sequence). V lost 0 bases and J lost 4, with 16 bases in between. CDR3 region: CAWSVGLSGLNQPQHF. The CDR3 nucleotides read TGTGCCTGGAGTGTTGGGCTTTCAGGACTTAATCAGCCCCAGCATTTT.

The V call is TRBV6-6, the J call TRBJ2-7; 12 bases align to TRBD1. The germline gives CDR1 MNHNY, CDR2 SVGAGI (reference sequence). The CDR3 is 15 amino acids. The ends lost 2 bases at V and 5 bases at J; junction bases unmatched: 4. CDR3 nucleotides: TGTGCCAGCAGTTACACCGGGACAGGGGGCAACGAGCAGTACTTC. This gives the protein CASSYTGTGGNEQYF.

The chain couples TRBV5-1 to TRBJ2-3, with 7 bases lining up with TRBD2. The germline V gene has CDR1 SGHRS and CDR2 YFSETQ. V lost 3 bases and J lost 4; bases outside the gene matches: 14. The CDR3 is 17 residues long. This CDR3 is CASSYLVAGSAPDTQYF. CDR3 bases: TGCGCCAGCAGCTATTTAGTAGCGGGCTCCGCGCCAGATACGCAGTATTTT.

This chain joins TRBV30 and TRBJ1-6; D is uncertain. Trimming removed 3 bases from V and 0 bases from J, with 6 bases in between. The germline gives CDR1 GTSNPN, CDR2 SVGIG (reference sequence). The CDR3 is made up of 14 amino acids. As DNA, the CDR3 is TGTGCCTGGAGACGGTACTCCTATAATTCACCCCTCCACTTT. Translation gives CAWRRYSYNSPLHF.